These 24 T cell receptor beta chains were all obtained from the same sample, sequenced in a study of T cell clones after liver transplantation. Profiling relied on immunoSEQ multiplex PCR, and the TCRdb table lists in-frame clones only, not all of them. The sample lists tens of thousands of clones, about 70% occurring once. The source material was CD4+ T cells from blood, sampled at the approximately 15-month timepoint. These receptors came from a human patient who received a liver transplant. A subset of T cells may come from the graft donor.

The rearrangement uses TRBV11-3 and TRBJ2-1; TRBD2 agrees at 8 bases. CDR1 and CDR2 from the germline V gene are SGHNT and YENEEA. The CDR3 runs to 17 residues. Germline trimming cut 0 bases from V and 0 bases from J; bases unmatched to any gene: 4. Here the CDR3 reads CASSLDLAGLSYNEQFF. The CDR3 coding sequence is TGTGCCAGCAGCTTAGATCTAGCGGGTCTCTCCTACAATGAGCAGTTCTTC.

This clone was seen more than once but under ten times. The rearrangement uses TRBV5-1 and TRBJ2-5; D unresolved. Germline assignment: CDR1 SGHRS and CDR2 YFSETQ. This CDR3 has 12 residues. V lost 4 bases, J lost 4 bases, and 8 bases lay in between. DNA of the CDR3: TGCGCCAGCAGCGACGAAGGAGAGACCCAGTACTTC. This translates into CASSDEGETQYF. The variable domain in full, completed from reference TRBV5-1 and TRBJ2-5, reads KAGVTQTPRYLIKTRGQQVTLSCSPISGHRSVSWYQQTPGQGLQFLFEYFSETQRNKGNFPGRFSGRQFSNSRSEMNVSTLELGDSALYLCASSDEGETQYFGPGTRLLVL.

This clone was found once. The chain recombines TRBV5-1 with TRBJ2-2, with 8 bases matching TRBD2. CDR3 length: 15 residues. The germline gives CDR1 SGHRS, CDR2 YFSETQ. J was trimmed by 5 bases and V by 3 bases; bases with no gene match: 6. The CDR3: CASSWGASGTGELFF. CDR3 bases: TGCGCCAGCAGCTGGGGGGCTAGCGGGACCGGGGAGCTGTTTTTT.

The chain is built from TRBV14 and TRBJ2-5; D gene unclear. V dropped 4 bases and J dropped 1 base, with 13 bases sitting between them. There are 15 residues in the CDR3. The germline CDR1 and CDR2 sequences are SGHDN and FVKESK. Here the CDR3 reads CASSPAPPRQETQYF. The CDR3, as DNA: TGTGCCAGCAGCCCGGCCCCGCCCCGCCAAGAGACCCAGTACTTC.

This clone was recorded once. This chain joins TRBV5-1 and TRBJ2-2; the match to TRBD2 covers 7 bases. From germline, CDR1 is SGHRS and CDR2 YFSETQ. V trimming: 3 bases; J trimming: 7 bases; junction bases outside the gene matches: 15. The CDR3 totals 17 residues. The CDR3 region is CASSSTGTTVSGGELFF. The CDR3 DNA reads TGCGCCAGCAGCTCAACCGGGACTACCGTGAGCGGCGGGGAGCTGTTTTTT.

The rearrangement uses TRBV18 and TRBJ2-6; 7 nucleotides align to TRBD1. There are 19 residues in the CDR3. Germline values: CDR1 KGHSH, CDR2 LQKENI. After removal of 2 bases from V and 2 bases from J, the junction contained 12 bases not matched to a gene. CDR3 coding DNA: TGTGCCAGCTCACCAGGTAACAGGGGAGCCTCCGCTGGGGCCAACGTCCTGACTTTC. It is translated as CASSPGNRGASAGANVLTF.

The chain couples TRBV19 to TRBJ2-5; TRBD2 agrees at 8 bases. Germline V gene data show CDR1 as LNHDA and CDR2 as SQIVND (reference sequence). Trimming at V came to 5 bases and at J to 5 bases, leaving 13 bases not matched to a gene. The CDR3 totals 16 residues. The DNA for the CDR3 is TGTGCCAGTAGTCCCCTAGGGGCGGGGGGCCTCGAGACCCAGTACTTC. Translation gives CASSPLGAGGLETQYF.

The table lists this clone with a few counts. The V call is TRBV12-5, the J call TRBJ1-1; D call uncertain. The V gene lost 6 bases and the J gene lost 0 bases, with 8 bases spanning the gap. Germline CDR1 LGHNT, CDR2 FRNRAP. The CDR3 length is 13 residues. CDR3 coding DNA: TGTGCTAGTGGGATCCTTCTGAACACTGAAGCTTTCTTT. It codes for CASGILLNTEAFF.

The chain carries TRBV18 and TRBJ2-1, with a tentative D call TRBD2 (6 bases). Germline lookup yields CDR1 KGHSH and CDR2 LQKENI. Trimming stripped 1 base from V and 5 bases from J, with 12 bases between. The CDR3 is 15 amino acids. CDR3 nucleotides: TGTGCCAGCTCACCACGGAGGGTACCCGACAATGAGCAGTTCTTC. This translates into CASSPRRVPDNEQFF.

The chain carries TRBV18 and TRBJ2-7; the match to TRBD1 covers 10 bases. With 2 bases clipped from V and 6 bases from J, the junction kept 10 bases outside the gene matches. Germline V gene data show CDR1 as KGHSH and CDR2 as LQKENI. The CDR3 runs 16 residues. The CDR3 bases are TGTGCCAGCTCACCAAATGCCGGGACAGGGGAGGGCGAGCAGTACGTC. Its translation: CASSPNAGTGEGEQYV.

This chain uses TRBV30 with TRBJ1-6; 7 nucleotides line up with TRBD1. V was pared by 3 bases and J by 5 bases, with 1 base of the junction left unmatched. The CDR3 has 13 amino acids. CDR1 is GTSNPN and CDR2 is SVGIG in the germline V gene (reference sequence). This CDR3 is CAWRDRNNSPLHF. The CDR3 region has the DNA TGTGCCTGGAGGGACAGGAATAATTCACCCCTCCACTTT. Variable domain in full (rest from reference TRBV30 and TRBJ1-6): SQTIHQWPATLVQPVGSPLSLECTVEGTSNPNLYWYRQAAGRGLQLLFYSVGIGQISSEVPQNLSASRPQDRQFILSSKKLLLSDSGFYLCAWRDRNNSPLHFGNGTRLTVT.

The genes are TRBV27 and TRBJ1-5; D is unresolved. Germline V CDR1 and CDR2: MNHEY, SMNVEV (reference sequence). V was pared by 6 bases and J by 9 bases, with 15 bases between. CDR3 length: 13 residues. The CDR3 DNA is TGTGCCAGCAGCCCGGACCGAGCATGGCCCCAGCATTTT. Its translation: CASSPDRAWPQHF.

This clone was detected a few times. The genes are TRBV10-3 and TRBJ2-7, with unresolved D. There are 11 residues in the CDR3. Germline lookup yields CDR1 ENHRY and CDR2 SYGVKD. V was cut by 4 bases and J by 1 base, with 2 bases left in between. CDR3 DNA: TGTGCCATCAGTGTGTCCTACGAGCAGTACTTC. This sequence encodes CAISVSYEQYF.

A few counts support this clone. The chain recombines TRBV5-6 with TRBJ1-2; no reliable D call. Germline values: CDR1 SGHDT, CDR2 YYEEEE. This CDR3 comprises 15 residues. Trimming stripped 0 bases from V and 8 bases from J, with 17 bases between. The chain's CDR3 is CASSLGPDIPGGYTF. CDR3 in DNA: TGTGCCAGCAGCTTGGGGCCCGACATCCCAGGAGGCTACACCTTC.

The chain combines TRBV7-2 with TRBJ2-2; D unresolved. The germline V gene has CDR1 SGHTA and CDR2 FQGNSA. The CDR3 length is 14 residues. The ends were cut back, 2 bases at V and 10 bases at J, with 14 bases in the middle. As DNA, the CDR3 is TGTGCCAGCAGCTTAAACGCCGGGCGAGAGGAGCTGTTTTTT. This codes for CASSLNAGREELFF.

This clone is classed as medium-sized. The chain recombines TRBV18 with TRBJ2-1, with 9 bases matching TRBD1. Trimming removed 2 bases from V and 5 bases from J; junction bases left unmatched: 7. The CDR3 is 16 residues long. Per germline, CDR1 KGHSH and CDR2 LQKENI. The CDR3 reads CASSPLLDRGDNEQFF. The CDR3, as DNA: TGTGCCAGCTCACCATTACTGGACAGGGGCGACAATGAGCAGTTCTTC.

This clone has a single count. The CDR3 here is CASSPLVADNSPLHF. CDR3 sequence (DNA): TGTGCCAGTAGTCCGCTAGTGGCGGATAATTCACCCCTCCACTTT. The chain combines TRBV19 with TRBJ1-6; D ambiguous. V lost 5 bases to trimming and J lost 5 bases, with 13 bases between them. Germline-derived CDR1 and CDR2 are LNHDA and SQIVND (reference sequence). There are 15 residues in the CDR3. The variable domain in full, with the rest retrieved from reference TRBV19 and TRBJ1-6, is DGGITQSPKYLFRKEGQNVTLSCEQNLNHDAMYWYRQDPGQGLRLIYYSQIVNDFQKGDIAEGYSVSREKKESFPLTVTSAQKNPTAFYLCASSPLVADNSPLHFGNGTRLTVT.

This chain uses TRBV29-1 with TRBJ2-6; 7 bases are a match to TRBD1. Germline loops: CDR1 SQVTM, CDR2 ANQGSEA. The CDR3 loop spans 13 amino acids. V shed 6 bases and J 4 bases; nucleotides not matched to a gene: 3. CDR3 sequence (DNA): TGCAGCGTGACAGGGACCGGGGCCAACGTCCTGACTTTC. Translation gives CSVTGTGANVLTF.

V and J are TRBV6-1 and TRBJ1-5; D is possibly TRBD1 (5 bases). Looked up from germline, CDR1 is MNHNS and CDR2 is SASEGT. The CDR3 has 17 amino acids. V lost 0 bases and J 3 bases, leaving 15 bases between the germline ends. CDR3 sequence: CASSEAPGGADNQPQHF. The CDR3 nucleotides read TGTGCCAGCAGTGAAGCGCCCGGAGGGGCGGACAATCAGCCCCAGCATTTT.

As DNA, the CDR3 is TGTGCCAGCAGCCCTAATCCAGGCGGCGCACATGGCTACACCTTC. Translating gives CASSPNPGGAHGYTF. This sequence joins TRBV2 and TRBJ1-2; D ambiguous. CDR3 size: 15 residues. Trimming took off 6 bases at V and 6 bases at J, with 20 bases between the two ends. In germline, CDR1 is SNHLY, CDR2 FYNNEI.

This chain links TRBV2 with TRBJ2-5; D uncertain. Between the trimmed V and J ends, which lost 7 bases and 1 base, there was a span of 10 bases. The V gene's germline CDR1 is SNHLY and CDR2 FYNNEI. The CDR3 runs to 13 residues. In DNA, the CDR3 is TGTGCCAGCATGTCTACCGGCCAAGAGACCCAGTACTTC. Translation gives CASMSTGQETQYF.

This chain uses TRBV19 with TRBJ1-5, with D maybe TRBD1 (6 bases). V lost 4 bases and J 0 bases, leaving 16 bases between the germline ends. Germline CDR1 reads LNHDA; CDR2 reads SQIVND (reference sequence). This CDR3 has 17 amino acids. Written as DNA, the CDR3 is TGTGCCAGTAGTAGGTATCCACAGGGACTTAGCAATCAGCCCCAGCATTTT. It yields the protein CASSRYPQGLSNQPQHF.

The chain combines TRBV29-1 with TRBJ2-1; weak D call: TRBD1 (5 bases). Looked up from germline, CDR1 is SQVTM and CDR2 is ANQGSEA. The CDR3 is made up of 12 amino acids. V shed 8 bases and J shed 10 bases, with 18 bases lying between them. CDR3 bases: TGCAGCCTGGTCCTCCAGGGCGAGGAGCAGTTCTTC. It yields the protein CSLVLQGEEQFF.

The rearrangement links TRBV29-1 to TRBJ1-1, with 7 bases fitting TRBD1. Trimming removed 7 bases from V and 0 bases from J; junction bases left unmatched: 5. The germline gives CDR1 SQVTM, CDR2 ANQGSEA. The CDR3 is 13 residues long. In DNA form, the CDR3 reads TGCAGCGCTACGGGACAGTTGAACACTGAAGCTTTCTTT. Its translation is CSATGQLNTEAFF.